This record covers a single T cell receptor beta chain. Antigen specificity is unknown. Here immunoSEQ multiplex PCR was the method, and the copy in TCRdb shows in-frame clones only, minus some. This sample has hundreds of thousands of clones, with approximately 96% found just once. This record belongs to a study of shared clonotypes between healthy human individuals. At the level of the study: The composition of the donors was two women and a few men aged 18 to 49. Study results and limitations: The study's rarefaction showed incomplete sorted-subset sequencing despite large depth. The small donor group covered limited genetic and exposure diversity. Several donors held approximately 4.5% of naive CD4 clonotypes in common.

Naive CD8 cells lacked CD45RO, underwent positive selection for CCR7 and left out terminally differentiated effector memory CD45RA+ cells. V was cut by 0 bases and J by 6 bases, with 12 bases left in between. The CDR3 consists of 15 residues. Germline V CDR1 and CDR2: MNHNY, SVGAGI (reference sequence). This TCR was recovered from a woman between 25 and 40 years old in good health. This chain uses TRBV6-6 with TRBJ2-1, with D perhaps matching TRBD2 (6 bases). Source material: naive CD8+ T cells sorted from blood. CDR3 protein: CASSYSGGNGNEQFF. CDR3 DNA sequence: TGTGCCAGCAGTTACTCGGGCGGGAACGGCAATGAGCAGTTCTTC.